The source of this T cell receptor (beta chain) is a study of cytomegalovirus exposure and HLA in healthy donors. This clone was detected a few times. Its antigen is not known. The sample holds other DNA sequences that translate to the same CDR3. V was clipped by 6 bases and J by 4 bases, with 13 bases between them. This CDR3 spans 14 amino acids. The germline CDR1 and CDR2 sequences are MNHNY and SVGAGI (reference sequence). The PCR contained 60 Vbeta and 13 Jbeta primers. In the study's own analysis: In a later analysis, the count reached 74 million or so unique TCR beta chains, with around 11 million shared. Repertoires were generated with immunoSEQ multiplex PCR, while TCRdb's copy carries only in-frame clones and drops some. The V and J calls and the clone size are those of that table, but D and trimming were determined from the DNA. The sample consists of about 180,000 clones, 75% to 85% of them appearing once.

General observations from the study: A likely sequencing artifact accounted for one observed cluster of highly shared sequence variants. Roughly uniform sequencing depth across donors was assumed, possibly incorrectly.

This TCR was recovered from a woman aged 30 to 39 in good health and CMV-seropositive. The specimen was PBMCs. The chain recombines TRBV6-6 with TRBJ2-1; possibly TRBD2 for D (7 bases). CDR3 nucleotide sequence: TGTGCCAGCAGCCTCGGGGGGCCGTACAATGAGCAGTTCTTC. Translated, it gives CASSLGGPYNEQFF.